These T cell receptor beta chains were read from a single sample in a study of cytomegalovirus exposure and HLA in healthy donors. Clones were sequenced by immunoSEQ multiplex PCR, and TCRdb holds only the in-frame ones, with some missing. The sample includes 90,000 to 120,000 clones, approximately 70% of them seen just once. The sequencing input was PBMCs. These receptors originate from a man aged 35-49 years in good health and CMV-seropositive. Each CDR3 is given with its conserved first and last residue. The D gene is left open where the match is weak. The size field is filled for only some rows; it gives once, few, many or a size class.

j_call clone_size d_call v_call cdr3_nt cdr3_aa
TRBJ2-1 NA TRBD2 TRBV9 TGTGCCAGCAGCGTCCCGAAGGCGAGCGGGAGCCAATACAGCTCCTACAATGAGCAGTTCTTC CASSVPKASGSQYSSYNEQFF
TRBJ2-5 NA NA TRBV2 TGTGCCAGCAGGGTAGGACAGAAAGAGACCCAGTACTTC CASRVGQKETQYF
TRBJ1-5 NA NA TRBV30 TGTGCCTGGACGCTTCAGGGTCTACAACAGCCCCAGCATTTT CAWTLQGLQQPQHF
TRBJ2-1 NA NA TRBV15 TGTGCCACCAGCAGAGAGGCACGGGTAGAGCAGTTCTTC CATSREARVEQFF
TRBJ2-3 NA NA TRBV7-9 TGTGCCAGCAGCTTCTATTTGGGCACAGATACGCAGTATTTT CASSFYLGTDTQYF
TRBJ1-2 NA NA TRBV9 TGTGCCAGCAGCGTAGCTAACCTGGGCTACACCTTC CASSVANLGYTF
TRBJ2-1 NA NA TRBV7-2 TGTGCCAGCAGCCCCCACGGAGCATCAAGCTCCTACAATGAGCAGTTCTTC CASSPHGASSSYNEQFF
TRBJ1-2 NA TRBD1 TRBV5-6 TGTGCCAGCAGCTTACAGGGGGCAGAGGTTGATGGCTACACCTTC CASSLQGAEVDGYTF
TRBJ2-1 many NA TRBV7-9 TGTGCCAGCAGCTTAAGGCAGGATAAGGCGAATGAGCAGTTCTTC CASSLRQDKANEQFF
TRBJ1-3 NA TRBD1 TRBV5-1 TGCGCCAGCAGCTTGGAGGGGGCAGGCGGAAACACCATATATTTT CASSLEGAGGNTIYF
TRBJ2-1 NA TRBD1 TRBV19 TGTGCCAGTAGTATCGCCGGGACAGGGTTCTACAATGAGCAGTTCTTC CASSIAGTGFYNEQFF
TRBJ1-3 NA NA TRBV30 TGTGCCTGGAGTGCCCGGGGTCCTGGAAACACCATATATTTT CAWSARGPGNTIYF
TRBJ1-1 NA NA TRBV11-2 TGTGCCAGCAGCCCCCACCCCCGCGGGAACACTGAAGCTTTCTTT CASSPHPRGNTEAFF
TRBJ2-5 NA TRBD1 TRBV25-1 TGTGCCAGCAGAGGACAGGCTAGAGAGACCCAGTACTTC CASRGQARETQYF
TRBJ1-2 NA TRBD1 TRBV6-5 TGTGCCAGCAGTTACGACAGGGGCGATCACTATGGCTACACCTTC CASSYDRGDHYGYTF
TRBJ1-1 NA TRBD1 TRBV6-1 TGTGCCAGCAGTCGGGACAGCCAGAGCACTGAAGCTTTCTTT CASSRDSQSTEAFF
TRBJ1-2 NA TRBD1 TRBV15 TGTGCCACCAGCAGCCAGGGGGCCGGAGGTTATGGCTACACCTTC CATSSQGAGGYGYTF
TRBJ1-1 NA TRBD1 TRBV10-3 TGTGCCATCAGTGGAGACAGGGGGAACACTGAAGCTTTCTTT CAISGDRGNTEAFF
TRBJ1-1 NA NA TRBV7-9 TGTGCCAGCAGCTTACAAGTAGATGGTGAAGCTTTCTTT CASSLQVDGEAFF
TRBJ2-1 NA TRBD2 TRBV5-4 TGTGCCAGCAGCTTGGCCCCCGGGACTAGCGCCTACAATGAGCAGTTCTTC CASSLAPGTSAYNEQFF
TRBJ1-1 NA NA TRBV27 TGTGCCAGCAGTTCTCTAGGGGCCGGTGAAGCTTTCTTT CASSSLGAGEAFF
TRBJ2-3 few TRBD2 TRBV9 TGTGCCAGCAGCGACACTAGCGGGAGGAAGTCGGATACGCAGTATTTT CASSDTSGRKSDTQYF
TRBJ1-6 NA TRBD1 TRBV7-7 TGTGCCACCACGGCCAGCAGACCCTGGACAGGGTTAGGTTCACCCCTCCACTTT CATTASRPWTGLGSPLHF
TRBJ1-5 once NA TRBV2 TGTGCCAGCAGATTTACCCAGGGAGGGCAGCCCCAGCATTTT CASRFTQGGQPQHF
TRBJ2-7 NA NA TRBV27 TGTGCCAGCAGTATGGAGGTGTCCTACGAGCAGTACTTC CASSMEVSYEQYF
TRBJ1-1 NA NA TRBV19 TGTGCCAGTAGTATAGGGGGAGCAGCTGAAGCTTTCTTT CASSIGGAAEAFF
TRBJ2-7 NA TRBD1 TRBV12-5 TGTGCTAGTGGTTTGGGACAGGGGGTGGACGAGCAGTACTTC CASGLGQGVDEQYF
TRBJ2-6 NA TRBD1 TRBV23-1 TGCGCCAGCAGTCAACCATACCCACAGGGGCCTGGGGCCAACGTCCTGACTTTC CASSQPYPQGPGANVLTF
TRBJ2-3 NA NA TRBV30 TGTGCCTGGAGTCCTTCACATGCAGATACGCAGTATTTT CAWSPSHADTQYF
TRBJ1-3 NA NA TRBV4-3 TGCGCCAGCAGCCAACTTGGAAACACCATATATTTT CASSQLGNTIYF
TRBJ2-1 once TRBD1 TRBV27 TGTGCCAGCGGTACCCGGACAGGGAATGAGCAGTTCTTC CASGTRTGNEQFF
TRBJ2-2 NA NA TRBV6-5 TGTGCCAGCAGTTACGCAAGACACGGCTCCGGGGAGCTGTTTTTT CASSYARHGSGELFF
TRBJ2-3 NA TRBD2 TRBV9 TGTGCCAGCAGCGTAGGGCTAGCGGGAGGAACAGATACGCAGTATTTT CASSVGLAGGTDTQYF
TRBJ2-3 NA NA TRBV9 TGTGCCAGCAGCTCTCCGGGAGACACAGATACGCAGTATTTT CASSSPGDTDTQYF
TRBJ2-1 NA NA TRBV12-5 TGTGCTAGTGGTTTGGACCCCAGTATTGAGCAGTTCTTC CASGLDPSIEQFF
TRBJ1-2 NA NA TRBV30 TGTGCCGGGGCCGGCGCCTATGGCTACACCTTC CAGAGAYGYTF
TRBJ1-4 NA TRBD1 TRBV7-8 TGTGCCAGCAGCTTGGGACAGGTGCGGGCTAATGAAAAACTGTTTTTT CASSLGQVRANEKLFF
TRBJ1-2 NA TRBD1 TRBV6-1 TGTGCCAGCAGTGAAGCGGAAGACAGGGTCTATGGCTACACCTTC CASSEAEDRVYGYTF
TRBJ2-1 NA NA TRBV27 TGTGCCAGCAGGGGGACTTTCTCCTACAATGAGCAGTTCTTC CASRGTFSYNEQFF
TRBJ2-1 NA NA TRBV7-2 TGTGCCAGCAGCTTAGCGGGGCAGGATGAGCAGTTCTTC CASSLAGQDEQFF
TRBJ2-5 once NA TRBV7-9 TGTGCCAGCAGCTTAGCGTCGGAGACCCAGTACTTC CASSLASETQYF
TRBJ2-3 NA TRBD1 TRBV29-1 TGCAGCGCTAACGACGGACAGGCCCGCGGTGGGGATACGCAGTATTTT CSANDGQARGGDTQYF
TRBJ2-7 NA TRBD1 TRBV4-1 TGCGCCAGCAGTGACAGGGTAAACGAGCAGTACTTC CASSDRVNEQYF
TRBJ2-7 NA TRBD1 TRBV2 TGTGCCAGCAGTATACCCGGACAGGCCTACGAGCAGTACTTC CASSIPGQAYEQYF
TRBJ2-7 NA NA TRBV15 TGTGCCACCAGCAGAGATCTGGGAGTTGGCACCTACGAGCAGTACTTC CATSRDLGVGTYEQYF
TRBJ1-1 NA NA TRBV4-1 TGCGCCAGCAGCCGGATTGACTCAGAAAGGAACACTGAAGCTTTCTTT CASSRIDSERNTEAFF
TRBJ2-7 NA TRBD2 TRBV5-6 TGTGCCAGCAGCGGGACTAGCGACGAGCAGTACTTC CASSGTSDEQYF
TRBJ1-5 few TRBD1 TRBV28 TGTGCCAGCAGGATGACAGGGGGGTATCAGCCCCAGCATTTT CASRMTGGYQPQHF
TRBJ2-7 NA NA TRBV29-1 TGCAGCGTTTCCCCGGTAGGGGGACGCGAGCAGTACTTC CSVSPVGGREQYF
TRBJ1-2 NA TRBD1 TRBV11-1 TGTGCCAGCAGCTCCGGGACAGATTATGGCTACACCTTC CASSSGTDYGYTF
TRBJ2-5 once TRBD2 TRBV27 TGTGCCAGCAGTTTACTACTAGCGGGAGGTCTCGAGACCCAGTACTTC CASSLLLAGGLETQYF
TRBJ2-2 once NA TRBV6-6 TGTGCCAGCAGTGAGCGGGTGGGGGGCACCGGGGAGCTGTTTTTT CASSERVGGTGELFF